Sequencing of this T cell receptor (beta chain) was carried out in a study of blood T cells in healthy people across ages. As for this clonotype: Antigen: not known.

General observations from the study: A roughly linear fall in TCR beta diversity per million T cells was seen with increasing age.

Germline CDR1 SGHTA, CDR2 FQGNSA. V was clipped by 1 base and J by 7 bases; unmatched bases: 8. The CDR3 covers 16 residues. Sample-barcoded 5' priming and a J-beta primer mix drove a second PCR of about 7 to 12 cycles. Unique molecular identifiers of 12 random nucleotides labeled each cDNA. TCRdb re-called the 5' RACE reads through MiXCR, storing one row per CDR3 protein. Of over 950,000 distinct CDR3 sequences in the sample, roughly 50% are singletons; the top ten hold roughly 23%. The genes are TRBV7-2 and TRBJ2-1; 9 bases align to TRBD2. This TCR came from a woman aged 55-69 years in good health. The sequenced sample was blood. CDR3: CASSLDWASGMNEQFF. The CDR3 bases are TGTGCCAGCAGCTTAGACTGGGCTAGCGGGATGAATGAGCAGTTCTTC. The full variable domain, its missing parts supplied by reference TRBV7-2 and TRBJ2-1, is GAGVSQSPSNKVTEKGKDVELRCDPISGHTALYWYRQSLGQGLEFLIYFQGNSAPDKSGLPSDRFSAERTGGSVSTLTIQRTQQEDSAVYLCASSLDWASGMNEQFFGPGTRLTVL.